The T cell receptor beta chain described here comes from a study of blood T cells in healthy people across ages. Broader study findings: Older age coincided with a roughly linear decline in TCR beta diversity per million T cells.

The V and J ends lost 8 bases and 6 bases, in that order; junction bases with no gene match: 3. CDR1 is MNHNY, CDR2 SVGAGI, per germline (reference sequence). This CDR3 region has 13 residues. A second PCR of 7 to 11 cycles used a sample-barcoded 5' primer and a J-beta primer mix. The template-switch adaptor was a 5' adaptor with 12 random nucleotides. It tagged each cDNA molecule. Each CDR3 protein is one row after TCRdb ran MiXCR on the 5' RACE reads. The profile shows 1.5 million to 2 million distinct CDR3 sequences, about 50% of them singletons. Total RNA, at least 6 micrograms per sample, came from PBMCs. A single count supports this clonotype. As yet, its antigen is unknown.

The receptor was isolated from a woman in her thirties or forties in good health. The chain is built from TRBV6-6 and TRBJ2-1; TRBD1 matches 11 bases. Sequencing used blood. The CDR3 loop is CASGQGASNEQFF. The CDR3, as DNA: TGTGCCAGCGGACAGGGGGCGAGCAATGAGCAGTTCTTC.